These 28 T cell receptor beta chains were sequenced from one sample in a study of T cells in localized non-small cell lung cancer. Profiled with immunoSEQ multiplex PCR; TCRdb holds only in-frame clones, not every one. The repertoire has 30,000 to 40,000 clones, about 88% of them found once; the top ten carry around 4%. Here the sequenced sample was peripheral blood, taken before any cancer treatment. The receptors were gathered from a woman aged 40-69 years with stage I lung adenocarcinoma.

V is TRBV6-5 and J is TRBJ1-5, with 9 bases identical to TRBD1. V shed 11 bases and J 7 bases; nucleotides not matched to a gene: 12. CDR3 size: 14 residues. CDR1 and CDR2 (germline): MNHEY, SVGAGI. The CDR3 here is CASKNRGQEQPQHF. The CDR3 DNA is TGTGCCTCAAAAAACAGGGGGCAAGAACAGCCCCAGCATTTT.

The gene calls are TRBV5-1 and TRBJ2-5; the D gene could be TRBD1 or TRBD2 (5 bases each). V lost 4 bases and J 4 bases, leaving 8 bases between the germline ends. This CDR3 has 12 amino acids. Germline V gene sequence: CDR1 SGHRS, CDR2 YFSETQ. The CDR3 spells CASSGDLETQYF. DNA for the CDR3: TGCGCCAGCAGCGGGGACCTAGAGACCCAGTACTTC.

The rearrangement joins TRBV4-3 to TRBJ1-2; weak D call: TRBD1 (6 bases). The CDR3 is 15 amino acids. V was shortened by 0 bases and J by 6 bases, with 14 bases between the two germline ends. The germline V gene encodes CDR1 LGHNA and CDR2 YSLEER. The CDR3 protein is CASSQDGRKGDGYTF. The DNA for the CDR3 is TGCGCCAGCAGCCAAGACGGCAGGAAGGGGGATGGCTACACCTTC.

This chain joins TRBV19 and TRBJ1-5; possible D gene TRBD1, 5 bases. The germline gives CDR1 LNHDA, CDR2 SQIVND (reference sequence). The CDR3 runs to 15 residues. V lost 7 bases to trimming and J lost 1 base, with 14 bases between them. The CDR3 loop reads CASNLGVGSNQPQHF. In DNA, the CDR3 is TGTGCCAGTAATTTGGGGGTCGGGAGCAATCAGCCCCAGCATTTT. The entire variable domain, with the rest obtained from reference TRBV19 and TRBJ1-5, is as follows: DGGITQSPKYLFRKEGQNVTLSCEQNLNHDAMYWYRQDPGQGLRLIYYSQIVNDFQKGDIAEGYSVSREKKESFPLTVTSAQKNPTAFYLCASNLGVGSNQPQHFGDGTRLSIL.

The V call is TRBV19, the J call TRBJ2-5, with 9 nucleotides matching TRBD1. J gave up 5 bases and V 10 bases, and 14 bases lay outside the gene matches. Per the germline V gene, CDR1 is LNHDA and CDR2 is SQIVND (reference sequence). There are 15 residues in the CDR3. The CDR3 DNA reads TGTGCCACCAACTGGCCGGGACAGGGTCTGGAGACCCAGTACTTC. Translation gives CATNWPGQGLETQYF.

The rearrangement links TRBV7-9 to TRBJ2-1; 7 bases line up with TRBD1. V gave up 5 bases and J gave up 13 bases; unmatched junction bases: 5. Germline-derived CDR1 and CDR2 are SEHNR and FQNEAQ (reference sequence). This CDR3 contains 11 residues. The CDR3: CASSLRQGQFF. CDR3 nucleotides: TGTGCCAGCAGCCTTCGACAGGGTCAGTTCTTC.

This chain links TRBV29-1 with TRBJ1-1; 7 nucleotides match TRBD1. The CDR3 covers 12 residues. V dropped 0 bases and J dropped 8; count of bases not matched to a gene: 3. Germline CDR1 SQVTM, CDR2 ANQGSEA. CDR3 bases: TGCAGCGTTGAAGATCTGGACAGGGAAGCTTTCTTT. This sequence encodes CSVEDLDREAFF.

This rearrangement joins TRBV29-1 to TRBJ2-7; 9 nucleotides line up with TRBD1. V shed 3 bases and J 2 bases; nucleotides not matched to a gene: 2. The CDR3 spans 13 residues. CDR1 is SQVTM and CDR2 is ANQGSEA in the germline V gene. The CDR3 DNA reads TGCAGCGTTGACGGACAGGGGCCCTACGAGCAGTACTTC. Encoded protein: CSVDGQGPYEQYF.

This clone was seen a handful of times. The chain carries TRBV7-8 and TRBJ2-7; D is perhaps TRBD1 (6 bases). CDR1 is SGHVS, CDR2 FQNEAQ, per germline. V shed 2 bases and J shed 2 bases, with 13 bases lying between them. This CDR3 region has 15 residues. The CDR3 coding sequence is TGTGCCAGCAGCTTATCAGGGGAATCCCCCTACGAGCAGTACTTC. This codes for CASSLSGESPYEQYF.

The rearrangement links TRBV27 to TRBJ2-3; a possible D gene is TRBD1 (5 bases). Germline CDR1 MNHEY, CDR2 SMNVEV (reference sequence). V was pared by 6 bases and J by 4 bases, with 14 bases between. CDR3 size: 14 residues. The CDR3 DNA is TGTGCCAGCAGCGGCCACTCCAGGGCAGATACGCAGTATTTT. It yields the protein CASSGHSRADTQYF.

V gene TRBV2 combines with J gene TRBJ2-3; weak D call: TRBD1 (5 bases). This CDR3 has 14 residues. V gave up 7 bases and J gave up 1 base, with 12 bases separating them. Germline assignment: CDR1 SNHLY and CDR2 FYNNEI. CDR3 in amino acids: CASIETAGTDTQYF. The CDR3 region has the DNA TGTGCCAGCATTGAGACAGCAGGCACAGATACGCAGTATTTT.

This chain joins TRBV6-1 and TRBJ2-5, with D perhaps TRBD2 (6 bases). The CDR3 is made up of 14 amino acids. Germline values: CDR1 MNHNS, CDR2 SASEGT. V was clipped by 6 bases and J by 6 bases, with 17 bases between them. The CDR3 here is CASSYVAGRQTQYF. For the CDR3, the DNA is TGTGCCAGCAGCTACGTTGCGGGGAGACAGACCCAGTACTTC.

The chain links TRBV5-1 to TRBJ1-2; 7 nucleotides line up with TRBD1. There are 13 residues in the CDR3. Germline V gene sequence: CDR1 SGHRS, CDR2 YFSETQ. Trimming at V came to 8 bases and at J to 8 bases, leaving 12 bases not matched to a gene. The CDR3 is CASAGGARSGYTF. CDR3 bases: TGCGCCAGTGCAGGGGGGGCGCGGTCGGGCTACACCTTC. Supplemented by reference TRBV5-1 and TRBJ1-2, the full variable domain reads KAGVTQTPRYLIKTRGQQVTLSCSPISGHRSVSWYQQTPGQGLQFLFEYFSETQRNKGNFPGRFSGRQFSNSRSEMNVSTLELGDSALYLCASAGGARSGYTFGSGTRLTVV.

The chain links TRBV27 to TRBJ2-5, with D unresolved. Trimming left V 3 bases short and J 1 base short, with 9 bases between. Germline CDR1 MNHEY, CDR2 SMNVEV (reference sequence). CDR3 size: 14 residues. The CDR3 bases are TGTGCCAGCAGTTTTACCAGACCCCAAGAGACCCAGTACTTC. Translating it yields CASSFTRPQETQYF.

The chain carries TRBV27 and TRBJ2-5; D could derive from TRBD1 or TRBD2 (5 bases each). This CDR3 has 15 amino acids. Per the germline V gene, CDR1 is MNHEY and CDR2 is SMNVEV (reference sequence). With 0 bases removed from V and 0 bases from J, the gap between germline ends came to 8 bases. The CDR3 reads CASSLSGDHQETQYF. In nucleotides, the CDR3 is TGTGCCAGCAGTTTATCGGGGGACCACCAAGAGACCCAGTACTTC.

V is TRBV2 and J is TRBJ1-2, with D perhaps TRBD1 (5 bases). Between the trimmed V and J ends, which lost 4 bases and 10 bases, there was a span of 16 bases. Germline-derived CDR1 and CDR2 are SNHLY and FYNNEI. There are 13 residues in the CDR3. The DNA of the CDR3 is TGTGCCAGCAGTGCGCCCGGGACGGGCAACTACACCTTC. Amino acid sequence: CASSAPGTGNYTF.

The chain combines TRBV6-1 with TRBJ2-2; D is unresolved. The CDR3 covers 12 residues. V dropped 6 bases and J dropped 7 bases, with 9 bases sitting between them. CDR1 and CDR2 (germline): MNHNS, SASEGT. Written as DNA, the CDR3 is TGTGCCAGCAGGGAGCTCGGCGGGGAGCTGTTTTTT. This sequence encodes CASRELGGELFF.

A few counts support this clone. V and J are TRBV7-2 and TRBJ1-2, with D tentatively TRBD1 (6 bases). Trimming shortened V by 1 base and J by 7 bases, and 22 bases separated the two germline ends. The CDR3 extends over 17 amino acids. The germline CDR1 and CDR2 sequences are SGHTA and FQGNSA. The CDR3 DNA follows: TGTGCCAGCAGCTTAGTAGGGGGGAGCGCACCCTCCGCTGGCTACACCTTC. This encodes CASSLVGGSAPSAGYTF.

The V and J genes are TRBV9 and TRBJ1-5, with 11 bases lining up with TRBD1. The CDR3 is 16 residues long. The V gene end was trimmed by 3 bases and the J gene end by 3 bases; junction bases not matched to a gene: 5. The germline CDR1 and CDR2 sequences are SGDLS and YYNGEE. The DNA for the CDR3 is TGTGCCAGCAGCGCCGGGACAGGGGGTACCAATCAGCCCCAGCATTTT. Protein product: CASSAGTGGTNQPQHF.

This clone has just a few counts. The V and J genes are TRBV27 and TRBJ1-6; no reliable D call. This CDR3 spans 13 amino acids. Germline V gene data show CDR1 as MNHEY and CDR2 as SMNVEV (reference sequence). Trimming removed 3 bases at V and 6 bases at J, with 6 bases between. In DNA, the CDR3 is TGTGCCAGCAGTTTCACGACTAATTCACCCCTCCACTTT. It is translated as CASSFTTNSPLHF.

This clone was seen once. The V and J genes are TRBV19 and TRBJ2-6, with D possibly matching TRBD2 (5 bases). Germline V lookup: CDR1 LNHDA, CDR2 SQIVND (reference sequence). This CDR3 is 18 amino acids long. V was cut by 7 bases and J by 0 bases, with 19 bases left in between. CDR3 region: CASKEEGRSFSGANVLTF. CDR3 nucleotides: TGTGCCAGTAAGGAGGAAGGCAGATCATTCTCTGGGGCCAACGTCCTGACTTTC.

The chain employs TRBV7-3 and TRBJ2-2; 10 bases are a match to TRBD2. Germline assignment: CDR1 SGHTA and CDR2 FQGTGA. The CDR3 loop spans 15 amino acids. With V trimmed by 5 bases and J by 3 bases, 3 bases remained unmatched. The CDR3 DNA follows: TGTGCCAGCAGCGCTGGACTAGCGGACACCGGGGAGCTGTTTTTT. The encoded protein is CASSAGLADTGELFF.

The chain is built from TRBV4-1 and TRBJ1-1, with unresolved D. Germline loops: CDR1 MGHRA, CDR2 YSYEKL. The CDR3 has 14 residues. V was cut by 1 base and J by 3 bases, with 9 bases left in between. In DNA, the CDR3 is TGCGCCAGCAGCCAAGTCTTGTGGGACACTGAAGCTTTCTTT. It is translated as CASSQVLWDTEAFF.

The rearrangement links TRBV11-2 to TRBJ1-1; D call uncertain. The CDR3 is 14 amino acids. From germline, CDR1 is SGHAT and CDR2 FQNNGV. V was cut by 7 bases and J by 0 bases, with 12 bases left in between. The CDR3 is CASTVSSMNTEAFF. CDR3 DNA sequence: TGTGCCAGCACCGTGTCTAGTATGAACACTGAAGCTTTCTTT. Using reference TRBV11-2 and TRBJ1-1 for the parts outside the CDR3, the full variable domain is EAGVAQSPRYKIIEKRQSVAFWCNPISGHATLYWYQQILGQGPKLLIQFQNNGVVDDSQLPKDRFSAERLKGVDSTLKIQPAKLEDSAVYLCASTVSSMNTEAFFGQGTRLTVV.

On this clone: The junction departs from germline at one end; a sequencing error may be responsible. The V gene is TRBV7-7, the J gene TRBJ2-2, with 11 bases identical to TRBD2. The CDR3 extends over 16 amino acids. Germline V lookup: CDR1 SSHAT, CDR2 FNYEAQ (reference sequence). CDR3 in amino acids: CASSISGGARTGELFF. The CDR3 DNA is TGTGCTAGCAGCATTAGCGGGGGGGCCAGGACCGGGGAGCTGTTTTTT.

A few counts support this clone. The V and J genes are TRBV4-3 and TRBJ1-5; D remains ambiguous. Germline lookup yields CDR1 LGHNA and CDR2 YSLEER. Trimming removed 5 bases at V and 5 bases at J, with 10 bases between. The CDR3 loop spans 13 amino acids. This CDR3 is CASSYQRDQPQHF. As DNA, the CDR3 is TGCGCCAGCAGCTACCAAAGGGATCAGCCCCAGCATTTT.

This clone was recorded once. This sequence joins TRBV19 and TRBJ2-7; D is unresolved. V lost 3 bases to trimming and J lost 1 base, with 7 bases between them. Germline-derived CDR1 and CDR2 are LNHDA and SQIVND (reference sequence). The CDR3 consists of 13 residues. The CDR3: CASSISGSYEQYF. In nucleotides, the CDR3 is TGTGCCAGTAGTATTTCAGGATCCTACGAGCAGTACTTC.

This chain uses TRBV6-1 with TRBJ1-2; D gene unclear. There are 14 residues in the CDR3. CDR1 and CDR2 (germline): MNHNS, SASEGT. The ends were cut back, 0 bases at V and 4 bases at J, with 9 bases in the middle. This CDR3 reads CASSEAAGFYGYTF. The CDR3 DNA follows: TGTGCCAGCAGTGAAGCGGCAGGATTCTATGGCTACACCTTC.